The source of this TCR beta chain is a study of blood T cell repertoires in COVID-19. Turning to the study itself: COVID-19 samples collected from the United States, Italy and Spain covered acute and convalescent phases. In each case, the material was cDNA or gDNA derived from T cells, B-cell-depleted T cells, or PBMCs.

Under the authors' procedure: Amplification from reference gene primers served as the basis for estimated nucleated cell counts. The protocol was immunoSEQ multiplex PCR, while the TCRdb copy is restricted to in-frame clones and leaves out a portion. V, J and clone size derive from that table, while D and trimming were established from the DNA sequence. The sample carries fewer than 400,000 clones, 80% to 90% recorded once. CDR1 and CDR2 from the germline V gene are SGHRS and YFSETQ. Trimming shortened V by 5 bases and J by 2 bases, and 20 bases separated the two germline ends. The CDR3 is 17 amino acids.

The sequencing sample was made of peripheral blood. The V gene is TRBV5-1, the J gene TRBJ2-1; maybe TRBD2 (6 bases). This TCR derives from a man under 40 with active or convalescent COVID-19. CDR3 DNA sequence: TGCGCCAGCAGGGTACTCCTTGCGGGGACCCCCTACAATGAGCAGTTCTTC. Translation: CASRVLLAGTPYNEQFF.